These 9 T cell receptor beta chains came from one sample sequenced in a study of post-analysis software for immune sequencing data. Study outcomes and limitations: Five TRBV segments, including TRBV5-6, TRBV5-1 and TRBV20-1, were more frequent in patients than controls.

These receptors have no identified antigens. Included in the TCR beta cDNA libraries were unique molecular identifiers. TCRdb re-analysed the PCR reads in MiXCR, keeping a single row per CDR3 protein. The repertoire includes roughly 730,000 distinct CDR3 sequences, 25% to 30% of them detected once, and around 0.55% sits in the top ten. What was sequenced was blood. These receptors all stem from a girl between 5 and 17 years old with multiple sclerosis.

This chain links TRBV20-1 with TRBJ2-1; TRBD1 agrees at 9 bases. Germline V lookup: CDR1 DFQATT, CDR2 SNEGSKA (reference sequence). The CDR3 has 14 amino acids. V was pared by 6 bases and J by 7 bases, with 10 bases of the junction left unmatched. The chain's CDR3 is CSAPNRGQGNEQFF. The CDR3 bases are TGCAGTGCCCCAAATCGGGGACAGGGAAATGAGCAGTTCTTC.

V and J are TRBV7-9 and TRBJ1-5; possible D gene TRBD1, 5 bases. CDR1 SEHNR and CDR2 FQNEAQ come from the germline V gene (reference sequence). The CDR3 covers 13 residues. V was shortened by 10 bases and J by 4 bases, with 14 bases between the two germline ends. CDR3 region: CAISPTGNQPQHF. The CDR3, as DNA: TGTGCCATCTCCCCAACAGGTAATCAGCCCCAGCATTTT.

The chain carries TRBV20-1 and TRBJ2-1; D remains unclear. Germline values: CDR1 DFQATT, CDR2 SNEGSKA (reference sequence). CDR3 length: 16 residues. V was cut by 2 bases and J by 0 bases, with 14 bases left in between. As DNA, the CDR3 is TGCAGTGCTAGAAAGGAATCAAGCGTCTCCTACAATGAGCAGTTCTTC. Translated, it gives CSARKESSVSYNEQFF.

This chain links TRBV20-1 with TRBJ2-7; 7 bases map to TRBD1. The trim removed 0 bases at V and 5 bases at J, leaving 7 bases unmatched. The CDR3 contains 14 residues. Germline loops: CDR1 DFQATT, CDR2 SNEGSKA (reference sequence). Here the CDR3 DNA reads TGCAGTGCTAGAGATCTTCAGGGGGACCACGAGCAGTACTTC. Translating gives CSARDLQGDHEQYF.

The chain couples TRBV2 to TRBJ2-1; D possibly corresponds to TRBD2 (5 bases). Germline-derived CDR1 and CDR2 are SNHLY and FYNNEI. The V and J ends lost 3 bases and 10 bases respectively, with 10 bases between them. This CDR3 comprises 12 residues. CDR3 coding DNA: TGTGCCAGCAGTGAGGACTTTCGGGAGCAGTTCTTC. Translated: CASSEDFREQFF. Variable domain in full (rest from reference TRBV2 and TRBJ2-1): EPEVTQTPSHQVTQMGQEVILRCVPISNHLYFYWYRQILGQKVEFLVSFYNNEISEKSEIFDDQFSVERPDGSNFTLKIRSTKLEDSAMYFCASSEDFREQFFGPGTRLTVL.

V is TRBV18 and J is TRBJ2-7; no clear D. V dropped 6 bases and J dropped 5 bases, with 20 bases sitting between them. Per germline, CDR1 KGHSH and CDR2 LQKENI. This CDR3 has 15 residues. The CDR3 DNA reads TGTGCCAGCTCCCCGTCCCTTGGTGGATCCCACGAGCAGTACTTC. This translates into CASSPSLGGSHEQYF. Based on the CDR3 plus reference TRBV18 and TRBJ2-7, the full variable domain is NAGVMQNPRHLVRRRGQEARLRCSPMKGHSHVYWYRQLPEEGLKFMVYLQKENIIDESGMPKERFSAEFPKEGPSILRIQQVVRGDSAAYFCASSPSLGGSHEQYFGPGTRLTVT.

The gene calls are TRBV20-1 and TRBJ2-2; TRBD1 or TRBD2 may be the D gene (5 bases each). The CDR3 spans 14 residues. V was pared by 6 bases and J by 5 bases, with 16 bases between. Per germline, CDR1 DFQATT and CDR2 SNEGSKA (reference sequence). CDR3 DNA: TGCAGTGCCAGTAGGGGACCTGGTACCGGGGAGCTGTTTTTT. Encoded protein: CSASRGPGTGELFF.

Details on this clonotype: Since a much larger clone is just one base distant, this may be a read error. The CDR3 sequence is CSPTGGSHYGYTF. In nucleotides, the CDR3 is TGCAGTCCCACAGGGGGGAGTCACTATGGCTACACCTTC. V and J are TRBV20-1 and TRBJ1-2, with 8 bases identical to TRBD1. The V gene end was trimmed by 8 bases and the J gene end by 3 bases; junction bases not matched to a gene: 8. Germline loops: CDR1 DFQATT, CDR2 SNEGSKA (reference sequence). The CDR3 spans 13 residues.

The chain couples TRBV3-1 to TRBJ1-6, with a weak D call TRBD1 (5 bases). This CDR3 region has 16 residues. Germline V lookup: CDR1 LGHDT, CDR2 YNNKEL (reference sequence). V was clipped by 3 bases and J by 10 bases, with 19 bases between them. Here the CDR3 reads CASSHNRGGGRSPLHF. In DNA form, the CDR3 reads TGTGCCAGCAGCCATAACAGAGGCGGGGGTAGGTCACCCCTCCACTTT.